These 8 T cell receptor beta chains came from one sample sequenced in a study of T-cell reconstitution after alpha-beta-depleted transplantation in children. Preparing the TCRbeta library involved the use of unique molecular identifiers. Each CDR3 protein gets one entry after TCRdb re-called the PCR reads with MiXCR. The table shows under 150,000 distinct CDR3 sequences, with roughly 9% occurring only once. The sample in question was PBMCs, mostly from graft donor cells, obtained 180 days after TCRalphabeta/CD19-depleted stem cell transplant. Every receptor here comes from a girl under two years old who had a stem cell transplant for combined immunodeficiency, so the T cells may come from the graft donor.

This clonotype came up a few times. The gene calls are TRBV5-1 and TRBJ2-1, with D tentatively TRBD2 (5 bases). CDR3 length: 15 amino acids. Germline CDR1 is SGHRS and CDR2 is YFSETQ. Trimming pared 4 bases from V and 4 bases from J, leaving 15 bases between. In DNA, the CDR3 is TGCGCCAGCAGCAGTACCAGGAGGCCTTACAATGAGCAGTTCTTC. Residues: CASSSTRRPYNEQFF.

V is TRBV30 and J is TRBJ1-1; a possible D gene is TRBD1 (5 bases). The CDR3 runs 16 residues. V lost 0 bases, J lost 0 bases, and 14 bases lay in between. The germline V gene has CDR1 GTSNPN and CDR2 SVGIG (reference sequence). The CDR3 reads CAWSVFLGELNTEAFF. The CDR3 DNA is TGTGCCTGGAGTGTATTTTTAGGGGAACTGAACACTGAAGCTTTCTTT.

The chain uses TRBV12-3 or TRBV12-4 and TRBJ2-2; D may be TRBD2 (5 bases). V was trimmed by 8 bases and J by 3 bases, leaving 10 bases between them. The CDR3 runs 13 residues. Written as DNA, the CDR3 is TGTGCCAGCTGCTGGGAGTACACCGGGGAGCTGTTTTTT. This sequence encodes CASCWEYTGELFF.

There are many counts of this clonotype. This chain connects TRBV11-1 to TRBJ2-7; either TRBD1 or TRBD2 may supply D (5 bases each). Germline V lookup: CDR1 SGHAT, CDR2 FQDESV (reference sequence). The CDR3 totals 18 residues. V was clipped by 4 bases and J by 2 bases, with 24 bases between them. The CDR3 region is CASSSVPWGSRVPYEQYF. The CDR3 region has the DNA TGTGCCAGCAGCTCCGTACCCTGGGGGAGTAGAGTCCCCTACGAGCAGTACTTC.

This clonotype was detected only a few times. V usage is TRBV18 and J usage is TRBJ1-1; D gene ambiguous. Between the trimmed V and J ends, which lost 2 bases and 2 bases, there was a span of 9 bases. This CDR3 has 14 amino acids. From germline, CDR1 is KGHSH and CDR2 LQKENI. The CDR3 here is CASSPWSYNTEAFF. The CDR3, as DNA: TGTGCCAGCTCACCATGGAGTTACAACACTGAAGCTTTCTTT. The full variable domain, rest sourced from reference TRBV18 and TRBJ1-1, is NAGVMQNPRHLVRRRGQEARLRCSPMKGHSHVYWYRQLPEEGLKFMVYLQKENIIDESGMPKERFSAEFPKEGPSILRIQQVVRGDSAAYFCASSPWSYNTEAFFGQGTRLTVV.

V gene TRBV7-8 combines with J gene TRBJ2-5; TRBD1 might be the D (5 bases). V gave up 0 bases and J gave up 5 bases, with 25 bases separating them. Germline V gene sequence: CDR1 SGHVS, CDR2 FQNEAQ. This CDR3 is built from 19 residues. The CDR3 sequence is CASSLAGRATSLNRETQYF. The CDR3 nucleotides are TGTGCCAGCAGCTTAGCGGGCAGGGCCACCTCTCTTAATAGGGAGACCCAGTACTTC.

The chain joins TRBV20-1 to TRBJ2-3; the D gene is possibly TRBD1 (6 bases). The CDR3 is made up of 16 amino acids. The V gene lost 3 bases and the J gene lost 2 bases, with 18 bases spanning the gap. The germline gives CDR1 DFQATT, CDR2 SNEGSKA (reference sequence). The CDR3 coding sequence is TGCAGTGCTAGTGATCGCAGGGGCCGCAACACAGATACGCAGTATTTT. Residues: CSASDRRGRNTDTQYF.

The V and J genes are TRBV20-1 and TRBJ2-1; unclear D gene. CDR1 is DFQATT, CDR2 SNEGSKA, per germline (reference sequence). The CDR3 sequence is 14 residues long. Trimming removed 6 bases at V and 0 bases at J, with 12 bases between. The CDR3 nucleotides are TGCAGTGCCGCTGCTCCGGGCTCCTACAATGAGCAGTTCTTC. Amino acids: CSAAAPGSYNEQFF.